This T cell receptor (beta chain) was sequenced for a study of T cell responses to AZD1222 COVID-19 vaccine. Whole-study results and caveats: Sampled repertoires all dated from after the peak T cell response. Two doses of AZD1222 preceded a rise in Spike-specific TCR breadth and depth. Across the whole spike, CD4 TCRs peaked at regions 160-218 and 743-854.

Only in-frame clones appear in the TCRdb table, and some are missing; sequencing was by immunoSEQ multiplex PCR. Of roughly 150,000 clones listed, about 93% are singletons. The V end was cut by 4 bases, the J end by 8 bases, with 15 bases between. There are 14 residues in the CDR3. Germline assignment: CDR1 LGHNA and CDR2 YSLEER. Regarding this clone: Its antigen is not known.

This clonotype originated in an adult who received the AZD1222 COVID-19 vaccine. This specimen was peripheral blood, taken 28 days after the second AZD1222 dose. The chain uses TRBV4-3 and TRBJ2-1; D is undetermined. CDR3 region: CASSPPVAPHEQFF. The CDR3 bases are TGCGCCAGCAGCCCCCCCGTTGCCCCACATGAGCAGTTCTTC.